The present T cell receptor (beta chain) was sequenced within a study of T cells after yellow fever vaccination. Trimming pared 0 bases from V and 2 bases from J, leaving 9 bases between. This CDR3 has 15 amino acids. Germline V gene data show CDR1 as SGDLS and CDR2 as YYNGEE. This clonotype was counted a few times. TCRdb ran MiXCR on the 5' RACE reads and lists one entry per CDR3 protein. The sample contains 250,000 to 300,000 distinct CDR3 sequences, roughly 4.8% of which appear only once. This TCR was sampled from a man aged 18-30 years who received the YFV17D yellow fever vaccine. This specimen was CD4+ T cells sorted from PBMCs, taken on the day of the yellow fever booster vaccination. The genes are TRBV9 and TRBJ1-5; D not resolved. The chain's CDR3 is CASSVDGLGNQPQHF. In DNA, the CDR3 is TGTGCCAGCAGCGTAGACGGATTGGGCAATCAGCCCCAGCATTTT. Full variable domain (outside the CDR3, taken from reference TRBV9 and TRBJ1-5): DSGVTQTPKHLITATGQRVTLRCSPRSGDLSVYWYQQSLDQGLQFLIQYYNGEERAKGNILERFSAQQFPDLHSELNLSSLELGDSALYFCASSVDGLGNQPQHFGDGTRLSIL.